This T cell receptor beta chain is drawn from a study of PD-L1 blockade in urothelial cancer. In the study overall: The patients' atezolizumab therapy, 1,200 mg intravenously every 3 weeks, started at some point between 2014 and 2015. Patients had been given 0 to 3 earlier chemotherapy regimens. Specimens of blood held a median count of approximately 150,000 T cells.

The sample's time point: peripheral blood 6 weeks after treatment start. Patients each gave 1 to 8 samples, pretreatment and on-treatment. The CDR3 totals 15 residues. Germline V gene data show CDR1 as MNHNY and CDR2 as SVGAGI (reference sequence). V was shortened by 8 bases and J by 4 bases, with 17 bases between the two germline ends. TCRdb's copy holds only in-frame clones and misses some; the assay was immunoSEQ multiplex PCR. The sample has 40,000 to 55,000 clones, about 90% seen once. Material: PBMCs, obtained around atezolizumab (anti-PD-L1) treatment. The TCR sequence derives from a man between 65 and 85 years old with urothelial cancer. The J gene is TRBJ2-2, the V gene TRBV6-6; tentatively, D is TRBD2 (6 bases). In DNA form, the CDR3 reads TGTGCCAGCCGGGGGACCGGCAGCAGCACCGGGGAGCTGTTTTTT. It translates to CASRGTGSSTGELFF.